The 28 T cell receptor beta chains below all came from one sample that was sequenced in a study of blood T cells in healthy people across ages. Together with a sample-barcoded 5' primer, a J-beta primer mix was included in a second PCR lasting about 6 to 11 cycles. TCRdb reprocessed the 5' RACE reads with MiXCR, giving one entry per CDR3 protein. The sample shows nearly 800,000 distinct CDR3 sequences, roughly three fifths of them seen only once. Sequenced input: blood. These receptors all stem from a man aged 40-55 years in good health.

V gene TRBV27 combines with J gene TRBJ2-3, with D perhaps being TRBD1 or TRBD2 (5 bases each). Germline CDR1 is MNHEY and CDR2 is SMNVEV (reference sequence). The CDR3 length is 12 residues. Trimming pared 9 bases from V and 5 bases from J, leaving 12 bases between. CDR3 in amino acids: CASPLGGDTQYF. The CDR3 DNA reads TGTGCCAGTCCCCTTGGGGGAGATACGCAGTATTTT.

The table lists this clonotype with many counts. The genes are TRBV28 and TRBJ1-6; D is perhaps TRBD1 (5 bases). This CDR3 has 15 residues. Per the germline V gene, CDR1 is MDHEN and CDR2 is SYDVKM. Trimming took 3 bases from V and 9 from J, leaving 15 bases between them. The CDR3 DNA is TGTGCCAGCAGTTTCGGGGCAGGACCGCTTTCACCCCTCCACTTT. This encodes CASSFGAGPLSPLHF. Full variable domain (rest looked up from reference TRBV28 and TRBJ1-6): DVKVTQSSRYLVKRTGEKVFLECVQDMDHENMFWYRQDPGLGLRLIYFSYDVKMKEKGDIPEGYSVSREKKERFSLILESASTNQTSMYLCASSFGAGPLSPLHFGNGTRLTVT.

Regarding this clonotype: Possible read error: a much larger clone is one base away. CDR3 coding DNA: TGTGCCAGCACCCCCCAGTCCTACGAGCAGTACTTC. Its protein product is CASTPQSYEQYF. The gene calls are TRBV12-3 or TRBV12-4 and TRBJ2-5; the D is unclear. Gene TRBJ2-7 matches the end of the DNA better, so the J call may be wrong. This CDR3 has 12 amino acids.

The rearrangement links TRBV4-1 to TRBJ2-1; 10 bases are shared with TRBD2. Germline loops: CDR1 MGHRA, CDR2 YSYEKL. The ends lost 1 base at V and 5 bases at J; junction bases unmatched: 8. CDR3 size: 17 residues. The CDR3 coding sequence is TGCGCCAGCAGCCAAGCTGCAGGGACTAGCGCCGACAATGAGCAGTTCTTC. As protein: CASSQAAGTSADNEQFF.

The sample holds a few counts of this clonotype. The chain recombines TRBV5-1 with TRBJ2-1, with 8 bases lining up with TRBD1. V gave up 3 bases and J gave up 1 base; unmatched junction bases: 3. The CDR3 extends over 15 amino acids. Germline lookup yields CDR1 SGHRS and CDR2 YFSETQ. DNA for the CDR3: TGCGCCAGCAGCTGGGACAGGAATTCCTACAATGAGCAGTTCTTC. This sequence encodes CASSWDRNSYNEQFF.

CDR3 protein: CASRPDRGVQPQHF. CDR3 bases: TGTGCCAGCAGACCTGACAGGGGCGTGCAGCCCCAGCATTTT. This chain links TRBV12-3 or TRBV12-4 with TRBJ1-5; 8 nucleotides line up with TRBD1. V shed 6 bases and J 7 bases; nucleotides not matched to a gene: 8. CDR3 size: 14 residues.

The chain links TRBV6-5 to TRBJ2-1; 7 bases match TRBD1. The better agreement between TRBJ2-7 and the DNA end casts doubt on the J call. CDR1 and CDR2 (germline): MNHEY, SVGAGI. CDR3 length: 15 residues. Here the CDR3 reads CASSLMTGSQNEQYF. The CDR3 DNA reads TGTGCCAGCAGCCTCATGACAGGGTCGCAGAATGAGCAGTACTTC.

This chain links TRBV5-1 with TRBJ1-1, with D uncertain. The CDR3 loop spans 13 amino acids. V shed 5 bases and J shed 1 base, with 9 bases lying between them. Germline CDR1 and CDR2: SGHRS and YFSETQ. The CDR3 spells CASRQIQNTEAFF. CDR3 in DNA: TGCGCCAGCAGGCAGATCCAGAACACTGAAGCTTTCTTT.

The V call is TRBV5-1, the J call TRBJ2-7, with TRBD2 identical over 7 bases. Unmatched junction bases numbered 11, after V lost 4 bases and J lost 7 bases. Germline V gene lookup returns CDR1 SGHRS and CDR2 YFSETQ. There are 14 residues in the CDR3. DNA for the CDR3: TGCGCCAGCAGCCCGGCGGGGGATGGGGGAGAGCAGTACTTC. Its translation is CASSPAGDGGEQYF.

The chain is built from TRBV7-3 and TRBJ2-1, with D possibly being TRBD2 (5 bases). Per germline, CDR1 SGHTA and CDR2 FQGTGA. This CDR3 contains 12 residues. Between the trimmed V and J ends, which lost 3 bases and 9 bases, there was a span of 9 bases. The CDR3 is CASSFVSGEQFF. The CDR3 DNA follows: TGTGCCAGCAGCTTTGTCAGCGGTGAGCAGTTCTTC. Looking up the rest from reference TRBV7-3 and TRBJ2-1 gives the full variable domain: GAGVSQTPSNKVTEKGKYVELRCDPISGHTALYWYRQSLGQGPEFLIYFQGTGAADDSGLPNDRFFAVRPEGSVSTLKIQRTERGDSAVYLCASSFVSGEQFFGPGTRLTVL.

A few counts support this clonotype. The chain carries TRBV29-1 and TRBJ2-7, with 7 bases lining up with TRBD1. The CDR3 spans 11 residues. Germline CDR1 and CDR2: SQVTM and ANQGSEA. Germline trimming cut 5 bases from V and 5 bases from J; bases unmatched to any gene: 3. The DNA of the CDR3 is TGCAGCGTTCCACAGGGGAACGAGCAGTACTTC. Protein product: CSVPQGNEQYF.

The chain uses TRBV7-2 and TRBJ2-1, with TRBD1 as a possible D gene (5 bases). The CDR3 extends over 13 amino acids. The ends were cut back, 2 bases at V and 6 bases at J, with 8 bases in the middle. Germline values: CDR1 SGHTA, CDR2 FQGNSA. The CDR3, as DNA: TGTGCCAGCAGCTTACCGGACACCAATGAGCAGTTCTTC. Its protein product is CASSLPDTNEQFF.

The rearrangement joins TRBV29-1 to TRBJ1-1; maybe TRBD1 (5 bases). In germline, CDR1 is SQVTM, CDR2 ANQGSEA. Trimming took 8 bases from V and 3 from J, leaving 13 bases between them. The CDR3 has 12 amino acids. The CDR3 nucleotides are TGCAGCTCCAGGGCGTCGGACACTGAAGCTTTCTTT. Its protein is CSSRASDTEAFF. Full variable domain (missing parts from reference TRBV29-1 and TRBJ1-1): SAVISQKPSRDICQRGTSLTIQCQVDSQVTMMFWYRQQPGQSLTLIATANQGSEATYESGFVIDKFPISRPNLTFSTLTVSNMSPEDSSIYLCSSRASDTEAFFGQGTRLTVV.

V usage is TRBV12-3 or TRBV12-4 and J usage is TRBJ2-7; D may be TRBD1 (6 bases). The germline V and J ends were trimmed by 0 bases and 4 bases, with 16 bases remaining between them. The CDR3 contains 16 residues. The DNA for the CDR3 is TGTGCCAGCAGTTTAGCCCACACAGGGCCCTCTTACGAGCAGTACTTC. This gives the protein CASSLAHTGPSYEQYF.

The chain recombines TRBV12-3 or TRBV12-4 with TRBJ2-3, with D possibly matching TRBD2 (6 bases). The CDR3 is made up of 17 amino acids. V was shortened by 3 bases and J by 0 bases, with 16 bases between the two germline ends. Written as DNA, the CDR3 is TGTGCCAGCAGTTTTCGCGGGGACGAAAAAAGCACAGATACGCAGTATTTT. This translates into CASSFRGDEKSTDTQYF.

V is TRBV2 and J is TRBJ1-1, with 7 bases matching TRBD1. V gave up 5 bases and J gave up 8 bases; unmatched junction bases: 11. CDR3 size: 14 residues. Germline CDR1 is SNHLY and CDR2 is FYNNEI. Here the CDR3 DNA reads TGTGCCAGCAGTCCCAGGGGGGGGCTATCGGAAGCTTTCTTT. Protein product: CASSPRGGLSEAFF. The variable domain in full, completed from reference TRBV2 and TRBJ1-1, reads EPEVTQTPSHQVTQMGQEVILRCVPISNHLYFYWYRQILGQKVEFLVSFYNNEISEKSEIFDDQFSVERPDGSNFTLKIRSTKLEDSAMYFCASSPRGGLSEAFFGQGTRLTVV.

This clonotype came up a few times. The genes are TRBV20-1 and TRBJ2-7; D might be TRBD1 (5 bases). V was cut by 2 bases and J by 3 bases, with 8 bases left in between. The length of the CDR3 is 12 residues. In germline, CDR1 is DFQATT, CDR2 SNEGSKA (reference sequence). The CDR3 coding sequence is TGCAGTGCTAGAAGGGGATACTACGAGCAGTACTTC. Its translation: CSARRGYYEQYF.

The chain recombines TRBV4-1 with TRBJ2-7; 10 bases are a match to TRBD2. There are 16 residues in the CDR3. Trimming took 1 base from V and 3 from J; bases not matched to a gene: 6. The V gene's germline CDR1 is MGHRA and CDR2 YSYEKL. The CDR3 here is CASSQGSRTSGYEQYF. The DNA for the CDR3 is TGCGCCAGCAGCCAAGGGAGTCGGACTAGCGGCTACGAGCAGTACTTC.

The CDR3 sequence is CATSRPGLDIYEQYF. The DNA of the CDR3 is TGTGCCACCAGCAGACCGGGACTAGACATATACGAGCAGTACTTC. The chain carries TRBV15 and TRBJ2-7, with 8 bases lining up with TRBD2. The CDR3 runs to 15 residues. V shed 2 bases and J 4 bases; nucleotides not matched to a gene: 7. The germline V gene encodes CDR1 LNHNV and CDR2 YYDKDF (reference sequence). The variable domain in full, with the rest retrieved from reference TRBV15 and TRBJ2-7, is DAMVIQNPRYQVTQFGKPVTLSCSQTLNHNVMYWYQQKSSQAPKLLFHYYDKDFNNEADTPDNFQSRRPNTSFCFLDIRSPGLGDTAMYLCATSRPGLDIYEQYFGPGTRLTVT.

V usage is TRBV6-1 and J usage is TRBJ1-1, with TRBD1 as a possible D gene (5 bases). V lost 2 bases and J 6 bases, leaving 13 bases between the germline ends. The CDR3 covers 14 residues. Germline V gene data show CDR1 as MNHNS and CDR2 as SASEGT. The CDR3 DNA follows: TGTGCCAGCAGTGAAATGGGGGGTTCAGCTGAAGCTTTCTTT. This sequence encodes CASSEMGGSAEAFF.

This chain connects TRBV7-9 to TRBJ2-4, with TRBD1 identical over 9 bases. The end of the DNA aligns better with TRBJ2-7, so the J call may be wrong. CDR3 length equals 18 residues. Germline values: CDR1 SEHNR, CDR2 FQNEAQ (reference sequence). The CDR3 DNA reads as TGTGCCAGCAGCTCGACCAACGACCGGGACAGGGACCTTTACGAGCAGTACTTC. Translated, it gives CASSSTNDRDRDLYEQYF.

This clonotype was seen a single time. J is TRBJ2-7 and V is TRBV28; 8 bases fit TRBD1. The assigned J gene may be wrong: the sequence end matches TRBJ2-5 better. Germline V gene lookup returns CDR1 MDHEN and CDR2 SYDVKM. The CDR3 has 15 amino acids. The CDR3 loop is CASSIPGQGGKTQYF. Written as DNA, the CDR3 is TGTGCCAGCAGTATACCAGGACAGGGAGGAAAGACCCAGTACTTC.

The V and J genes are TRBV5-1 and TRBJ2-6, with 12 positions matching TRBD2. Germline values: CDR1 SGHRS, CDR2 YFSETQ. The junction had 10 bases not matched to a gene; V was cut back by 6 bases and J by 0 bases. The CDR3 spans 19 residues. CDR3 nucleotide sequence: TGCGCCAGCAACCTCGTCGGACTAGCGGGACTCTCTGGGGCCAACGTCCTGACTTTC. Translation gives CASNLVGLAGLSGANVLTF.

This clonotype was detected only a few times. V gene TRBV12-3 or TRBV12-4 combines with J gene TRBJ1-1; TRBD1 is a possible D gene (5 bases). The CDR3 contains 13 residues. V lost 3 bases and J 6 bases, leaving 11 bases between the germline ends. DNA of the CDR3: TGTGCCAGCAGTTTTGGGGCACCTGCTGAAGCTTTCTTT. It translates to CASSFGAPAEAFF.

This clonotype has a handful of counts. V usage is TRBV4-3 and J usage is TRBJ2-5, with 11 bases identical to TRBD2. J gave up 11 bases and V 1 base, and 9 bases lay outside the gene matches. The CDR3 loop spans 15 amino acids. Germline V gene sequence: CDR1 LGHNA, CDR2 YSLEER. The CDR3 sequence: CASSQGVTSGREQYF. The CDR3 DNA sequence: TGCGCCAGCAGCCAAGGAGTAACTAGCGGGAGAGAGCAGTACTTC.

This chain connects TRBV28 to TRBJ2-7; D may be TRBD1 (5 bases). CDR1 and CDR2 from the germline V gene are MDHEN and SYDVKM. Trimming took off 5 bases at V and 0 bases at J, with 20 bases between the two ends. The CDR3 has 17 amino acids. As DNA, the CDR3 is TGTGCCAGCAGTCCCCCCCTTCCCAGGGTCCCCTCCTACGAGCAGTACTTC. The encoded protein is CASSPPLPRVPSYEQYF.

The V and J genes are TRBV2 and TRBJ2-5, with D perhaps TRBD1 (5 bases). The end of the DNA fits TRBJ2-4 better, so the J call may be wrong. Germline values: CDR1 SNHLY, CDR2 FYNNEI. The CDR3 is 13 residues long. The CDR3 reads CASSLGVQNIQYF. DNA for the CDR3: TGTGCCAGCAGCCTAGGGGTACAAAACATTCAGTACTTC.

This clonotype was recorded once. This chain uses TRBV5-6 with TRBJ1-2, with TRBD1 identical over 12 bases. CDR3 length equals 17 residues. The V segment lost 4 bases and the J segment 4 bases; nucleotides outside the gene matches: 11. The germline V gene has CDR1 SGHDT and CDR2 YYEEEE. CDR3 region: CASSNAGTGGRGYGYTF. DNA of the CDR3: TGTGCCAGCAGCAACGCCGGGACAGGGGGCCGGGGCTATGGCTACACCTTC.